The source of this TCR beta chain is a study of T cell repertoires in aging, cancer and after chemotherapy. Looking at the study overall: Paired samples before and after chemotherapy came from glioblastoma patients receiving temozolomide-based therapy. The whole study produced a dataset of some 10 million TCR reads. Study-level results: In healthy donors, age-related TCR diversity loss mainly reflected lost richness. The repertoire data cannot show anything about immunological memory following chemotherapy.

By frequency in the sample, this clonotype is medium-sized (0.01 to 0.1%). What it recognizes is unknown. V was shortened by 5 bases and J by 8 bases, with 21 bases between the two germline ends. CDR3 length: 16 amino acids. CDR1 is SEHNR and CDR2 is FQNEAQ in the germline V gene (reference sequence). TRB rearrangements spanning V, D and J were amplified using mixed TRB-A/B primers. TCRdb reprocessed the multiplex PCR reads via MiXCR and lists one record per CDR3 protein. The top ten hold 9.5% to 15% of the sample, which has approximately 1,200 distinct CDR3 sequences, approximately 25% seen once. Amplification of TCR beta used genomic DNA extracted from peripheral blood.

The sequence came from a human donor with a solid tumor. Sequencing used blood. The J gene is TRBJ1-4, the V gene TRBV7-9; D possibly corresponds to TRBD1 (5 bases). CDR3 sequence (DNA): TGTGCCAGCAGCCGCGGGGCCTCAGGGATAGGGGAAAAACTGTTTTTT. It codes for CASSRGASGIGEKLFF.